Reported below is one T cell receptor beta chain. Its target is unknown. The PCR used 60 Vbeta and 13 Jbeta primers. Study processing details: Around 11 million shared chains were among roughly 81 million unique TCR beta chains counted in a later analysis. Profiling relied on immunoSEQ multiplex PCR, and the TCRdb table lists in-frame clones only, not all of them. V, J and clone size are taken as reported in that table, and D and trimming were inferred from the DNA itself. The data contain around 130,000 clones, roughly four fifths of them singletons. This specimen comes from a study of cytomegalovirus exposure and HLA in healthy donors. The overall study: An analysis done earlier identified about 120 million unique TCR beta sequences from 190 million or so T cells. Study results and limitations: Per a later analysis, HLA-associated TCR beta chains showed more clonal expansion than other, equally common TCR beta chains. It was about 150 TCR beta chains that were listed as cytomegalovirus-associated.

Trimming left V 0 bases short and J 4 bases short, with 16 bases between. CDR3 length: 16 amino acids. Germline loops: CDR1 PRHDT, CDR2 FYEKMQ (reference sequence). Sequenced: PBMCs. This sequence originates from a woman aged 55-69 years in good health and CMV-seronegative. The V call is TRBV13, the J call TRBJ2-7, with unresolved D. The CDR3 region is CASSLGKGVDAYEQYF. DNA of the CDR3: TGTGCCAGCAGCTTAGGCAAAGGAGTAGATGCGTACGAGCAGTACTTC.